Each of the 25 T cell receptor beta chains below was sequenced from the same sample in a study of shared clonotypes between healthy human individuals. It was CD45RO-negative cells, positively selected for CCR7, that made up naive CD8 cells, with terminally differentiated effector memory CD45RA+ cells excluded. Produced via immunoSEQ multiplex PCR; TCRdb's table is partial and in-frame only. The sample includes approximately 650,000 clones, roughly 96% seen only once; the top ten take about 0.11%. Sequenced material: naive CD8+ T cells sorted from blood. Source of these receptors: a woman under 40 in good health.

The V and J genes are TRBV7-2 and TRBJ2-2, with D unclear. The V gene lost 8 bases and the J gene lost 2 bases, with 9 bases spanning the gap. The CDR3 consists of 13 residues. In germline, CDR1 is SGHTA, CDR2 FQGNSA. The CDR3 spells CASPQPNTGELFF. The CDR3 DNA follows: TGTGCCAGCCCCCAGCCAAACACCGGGGAGCTGTTTTTT.

The V call is TRBV10-1, the J call TRBJ2-7; D might be TRBD1 (7 bases). The germline CDR1 and CDR2 sequences are WNHNN and SYGVQD (reference sequence). V gave up 2 bases and J gave up 7 bases, with 12 bases separating them. The CDR3 extends over 13 amino acids. The CDR3 here is CASSEPPGGEQYF. CDR3 coding DNA: TGCGCCAGCAGTGAGCCCCCAGGGGGGGAGCAGTACTTC.

The chain employs TRBV28 and TRBJ2-5; D gene unclear. TRBJ2-7 explains the end of the DNA better; the J call may be wrong. This CDR3 comprises 16 residues. Germline CDR1 and CDR2: MDHEN and SYDVKM. In nucleotides, the CDR3 is TGTGCCAGCAGTTTCGGGTTAGGTCCCGATTCCTACGAGCAGTACTTC. Protein product: CASSFGLGPDSYEQYF.

The rearrangement joins TRBV2 to TRBJ1-4; no clear D. This CDR3 has 18 residues. Trimming took 5 bases from V and 7 from J, leaving 26 bases between them. The germline gives CDR1 SNHLY, CDR2 FYNNEI. This CDR3 is CASSINRVLPKISEKLFF. CDR3 sequence (DNA): TGTGCCAGCAGTATCAATCGGGTCCTACCCAAGATAAGTGAAAAACTGTTTTTT.

This clone appeared a single time. This sequence joins TRBV28 and TRBJ2-2; possibly TRBD1 for D (5 bases). CDR1 is MDHEN, CDR2 SYDVKM, per germline. This CDR3 contains 11 residues. Trimming removed 8 bases at V and 8 bases at J, with 9 bases between. CDR3 protein: CASDRSGELFF. The CDR3 DNA reads as TGTGCCAGCGACAGAAGTGGGGAGCTGTTTTTT. Supplemented by reference TRBV28 and TRBJ2-2, the full variable domain reads DVKVTQSSRYLVKRTGEKVFLECVQDMDHENMFWYRQDPGLGLRLIYFSYDVKMKEKGDIPEGYSVSREKKERFSLILESASTNQTSMYLCASDRSGELFFGEGSRLTVL.

This clone was found once. CDR3 coding DNA: TGTGCCAGCAGTGACAGTTTGGGGGTGGATCAGCCCCAGCATTTT. Translation gives CASSDSLGVDQPQHF. The chain carries TRBV6-1 and TRBJ1-5, with D possibly matching TRBD1 (5 bases). The CDR3 is made up of 15 amino acids. Trimming pared 3 bases from V and 5 bases from J, leaving 14 bases between. The germline V gene encodes CDR1 MNHNS and CDR2 SASEGT.

As for this clone: Other DNA sequences within the sample encode an identical CDR3. The chain employs TRBV27 and TRBJ2-7, with D possibly being TRBD2 (6 bases). CDR1 is MNHEY and CDR2 is SMNVEV in the germline V gene (reference sequence). V was pared by 3 bases and J by 5 bases, with 8 bases between. The CDR3 spans 12 residues. CDR3 amino acids: CASSFGGNEQYF. CDR3 nucleotide sequence: TGTGCCAGCAGTTTTGGGGGGAACGAGCAGTACTTC.

CDR3 coding DNA: TGTGCCAGCAGACTACAGGCGGACACTGAAGCTTTCTTT. Translating gives CASRLQADTEAFF. The chain is built from TRBV27 and TRBJ1-1; D is possibly TRBD1 (5 bases). The germline V gene has CDR1 MNHEY and CDR2 SMNVEV (reference sequence). The CDR3 is 13 residues long. V was pared by 6 bases and J by 3 bases, with 11 bases between.

This clone has only one observation. This CDR3 reads CASSSDRENEQFF. In DNA form, the CDR3 reads TGTGCCAGCAGTTCAGACAGGGAGAATGAGCAGTTCTTC. This chain connects TRBV28 to TRBJ2-1, with 7 bases lining up with TRBD1. The CDR3 is 13 amino acids. With V trimmed by 4 bases and J by 7 bases, 4 bases remained unmatched. Per the germline V gene, CDR1 is MDHEN and CDR2 is SYDVKM. The variable domain in full, completed from reference TRBV28 and TRBJ2-1, reads DVKVTQSSRYLVKRTGEKVFLECVQDMDHENMFWYRQDPGLGLRLIYFSYDVKMKEKGDIPEGYSVSREKKERFSLILESASTNQTSMYLCASSSDRENEQFFGPGTRLTVL.

J is TRBJ1-5 and V is TRBV19; D possibly corresponds to TRBD1 (5 bases). In germline, CDR1 is LNHDA, CDR2 SQIVND (reference sequence). V was trimmed by 5 bases and J by 5 bases, leaving 10 bases between them. The CDR3 runs 13 residues. The CDR3 loop reads CASSGRVDQPQHF. The CDR3 DNA is TGTGCCAGTAGTGGCAGGGTGGATCAGCCCCAGCATTTT.

The CDR3 DNA sequence: TGTGCCAGCAGCTCACGGACAAACGACTACGAGCAGTACTTC. Translation: CASSSRTNDYEQYF. V is TRBV9 and J is TRBJ2-7; D is possibly TRBD1 (5 bases). The CDR3 covers 14 residues. The V and J ends lost 4 bases and 3 bases respectively, with 14 bases between them. In germline, CDR1 is SGDLS, CDR2 YYNGEE.

This rearrangement joins TRBV5-4 to TRBJ1-1; D not certain. V was cut by 3 bases and J by 5 bases, with 5 bases left in between. Germline-derived CDR1 and CDR2 are SGHNT and YYREEE (reference sequence). This CDR3 is 11 amino acids long. CDR3 sequence reads: CASSYGTEAFF. CDR3 sequence (DNA): TGTGCCAGCAGCTACGGGACTGAAGCTTTCTTT.

The chain employs TRBV28 and TRBJ2-7; 12 nucleotides match TRBD1. Looked up from germline, CDR1 is MDHEN and CDR2 is SYDVKM. The CDR3 contains 17 residues. Trimming at V came to 4 bases and at J to 5 bases, leaving 12 bases not matched to a gene. The CDR3 coding sequence is TGTGCCAGCAGTTCCTTGGTGAGGGACAGGGGGCCGGACGAGCAGTACTTC. Its protein is CASSSLVRDRGPDEQYF. The whole variable domain, remainder taken from reference TRBV28 and TRBJ2-7, is DVKVTQSSRYLVKRTGEKVFLECVQDMDHENMFWYRQDPGLGLRLIYFSYDVKMKEKGDIPEGYSVSREKKERFSLILESASTNQTSMYLCASSSLVRDRGPDEQYFGPGTRLTVT.

This sequence joins TRBV19 and TRBJ1-2, with 9 bases that match TRBD1. Germline V gives CDR1 LNHDA, CDR2 SQIVND (reference sequence). Trimming at V came to 9 bases and at J to 7 bases, leaving 9 bases not matched to a gene. The CDR3 totals 13 residues. As DNA, the CDR3 is TGTGCCAGAACCCGGGACAGGGTAGCTGGCTACACCTTC. It yields the protein CARTRDRVAGYTF. The entire variable domain, with the rest obtained from reference TRBV19 and TRBJ1-2, is as follows: DGGITQSPKYLFRKEGQNVTLSCEQNLNHDAMYWYRQDPGQGLRLIYYSQIVNDFQKGDIAEGYSVSREKKESFPLTVTSAQKNPTAFYLCARTRDRVAGYTFGSGTRLTVV.

CDR3 amino acids: CASSLAGQIYEQYF. As DNA, the CDR3 is TGTGCCAGCAGTTTAGCCGGACAAATATACGAGCAGTACTTC. This chain links TRBV27 with TRBJ2-7; D is perhaps TRBD1 (5 bases). V dropped 2 bases and J dropped 4 bases, with 12 bases sitting between them. There are 14 residues in the CDR3. CDR1 is MNHEY and CDR2 is SMNVEV in the germline V gene (reference sequence).

V gene TRBV27 combines with J gene TRBJ2-7; 7 nucleotides line up with TRBD2. This CDR3 contains 16 residues. Trimming at V came to 3 bases and at J to 7 bases, leaving 15 bases not matched to a gene. Per germline, CDR1 MNHEY and CDR2 SMNVEV (reference sequence). CDR3 in amino acids: CASSFLGGRGPGEQYF. The DNA for the CDR3 is TGTGCCAGCAGTTTTCTCGGAGGGAGGGGACCCGGGGAGCAGTACTTC.

This chain's CDR3 is CASSSMTENYGYTF. As DNA, the CDR3 is TGTGCCAGCAGTTCCATGACGGAAAACTATGGCTACACCTTC. This chain connects TRBV6-5 to TRBJ1-2; D is unresolved. V was cut by 4 bases and J by 2 bases, with 11 bases left in between. Germline values: CDR1 MNHEY, CDR2 SVGAGI. This CDR3 is built from 14 residues.

This clone was detected once. The chain has TRBV27 and TRBJ2-1; 8 bases match TRBD2. With 0 bases clipped from V and 5 bases from J, the junction kept 3 bases outside the gene matches. CDR1 is MNHEY, CDR2 SMNVEV, per germline (reference sequence). This CDR3 has 15 residues. CDR3 in DNA: TGTGCCAGCAGTTTATCGAAGCGGGGGAACAATGAGCAGTTCTTC. Protein sequence: CASSLSKRGNNEQFF.

V usage is TRBV9 and J usage is TRBJ2-1; 8 bases align to TRBD1. The CDR3 consists of 15 residues. Germline assignment: CDR1 SGDLS and CDR2 YYNGEE. Losses at the gene ends were 0 bases for V and 7 bases for J; bases not matched to a gene: 6. This CDR3 reads CASSVDGQGRNEQFF. DNA of the CDR3: TGTGCCAGCAGCGTAGACGGACAGGGAAGGAATGAGCAGTTCTTC.

This chain uses TRBV5-1 with TRBJ1-2; 9 bases match TRBD1. CDR1 and CDR2 (germline): SGHRS, YFSETQ. CDR3 length equals 15 residues. The ends lost 4 bases at V and 5 bases at J; junction bases unmatched: 9. Here the CDR3 reads CASSNKQGAEYGYTF. In nucleotides, the CDR3 is TGCGCCAGCAGCAACAAACAGGGGGCTGAGTATGGCTACACCTTC.

V is TRBV4-1 and J is TRBJ2-1; D gene ambiguous. Germline-derived CDR1 and CDR2 are MGHRA and YSYEKL. This CDR3 region has 15 residues. Trimming left V 7 bases short and J 0 bases short, with 13 bases between. In DNA form, the CDR3 reads TGCGCCAGCAAAGAGTCTGCAAGCTCCTACAATGAGCAGTTCTTC. Translated: CASKESASSYNEQFF.

The V and J genes are TRBV5-1 and TRBJ2-2, with 10 nucleotides matching TRBD2. Trimming at V came to 1 base and at J to 5 bases, leaving 8 bases not matched to a gene. The germline CDR1 and CDR2 sequences are SGHRS and YFSETQ. This CDR3 contains 17 residues. This chain's CDR3 is CASSLNLLTSGTGELFF. CDR3 coding DNA: TGCGCCAGCAGCTTGAACCTTTTGACTAGCGGGACCGGGGAGCTGTTTTTT.

This chain joins TRBV7-3 and TRBJ2-2, with 10 bases lining up with TRBD2. The CDR3 is made up of 14 amino acids. Germline-derived CDR1 and CDR2 are SGHTA and FQGTGA. V lost 2 bases, J lost 7 bases, and 1 base stayed unmatched. DNA of the CDR3: TGTGCCAGCAGCTTACTAGCGGGAGACGGGGAGCTGTTTTTT. Translation: CASSLLAGDGELFF. Together with reference TRBV7-3 and TRBJ2-2, the CDR3 gives the full variable domain: GAGVSQTPSNKVTEKGKYVELRCDPISGHTALYWYRQSLGQGPEFLIYFQGTGAADDSGLPNDRFFAVRPEGSVSTLKIQRTERGDSAVYLCASSLLAGDGELFFGEGSRLTVL.

V usage is TRBV27 and J usage is TRBJ2-1; the D is unclear. This CDR3 has 14 amino acids. Germline V gene lookup returns CDR1 MNHEY and CDR2 SMNVEV (reference sequence). V was shortened by 5 bases and J by 7 bases, with 15 bases between the two germline ends. DNA for the CDR3: TGTGCCAGCAGTCCCCTCGGAGTCGAAAATGAGCAGTTCTTC. This translates into CASSPLGVENEQFF.

The DNA for the CDR3 is TGTGCCAGCAGTTTAGACAGGGGGAACATTCAGTACTTC. Its protein is CASSLDRGNIQYF. This sequence joins TRBV27 and TRBJ2-4; 9 bases are shared with TRBD1. V was pared by 2 bases and J by 7 bases, with 0 bases of the junction left unmatched. The CDR3 spans 13 residues. Germline lookup yields CDR1 MNHEY and CDR2 SMNVEV (reference sequence).